These 2 T cell receptor beta chains were sequenced from one sample in a study of T cell responses to AZD1222 COVID-19 vaccine. Produced via immunoSEQ multiplex PCR; TCRdb's table is partial and in-frame only. The data show 150,000 or so clones, around 91% seen once. The sample here was peripheral blood, taken on day 0 of AZD1222 vaccination. These receptors originate from an adult in good health.

A single count supports this clone. V gene TRBV6-1 combines with J gene TRBJ2-5, with 7 nucleotides matching TRBD2. The trim removed 4 bases at V and 5 bases at J, leaving 13 bases unmatched. Germline CDR1 is MNHNS and CDR2 is SASEGT. This CDR3 is built from 16 residues. The chain's CDR3 is CASSGGVGGRFETQYF. The CDR3 DNA is TGTGCCAGCAGTGGGGGGGTTGGCGGGAGATTTGAGACCCAGTACTTC.

This clone is deemed medium-sized. The chain couples TRBV19 to TRBJ2-1, with 9 bases fitting TRBD2. Losses at the gene ends were 4 bases for V and 4 bases for J; bases not matched to a gene: 5. This CDR3 region has 15 residues. The germline V gene has CDR1 LNHDA and CDR2 SQIVND (reference sequence). Written as DNA, the CDR3 is TGTGCCAGTAGTAAAGTAGCGGGAGCGTACAATGAGCAGTTCTTC. Protein product: CASSKVAGAYNEQFF.